This TCR beta chain was recovered during a study of T-cell reconstitution after alpha-beta-depleted transplantation in children. V shed 7 bases, J shed 5 bases, and the junction held 11 bases outside the gene matches. From germline, CDR1 is MDHEN and CDR2 SYDVKM. CDR3 length: 15 amino acids. Study-wide results and limits: Some patients' high day-60 TCRbeta diversity was attributed to recipient cells surviving conditioning.

Concerning this clonotype: Antigen: not known.

Construction of the TCRbeta library involved unique molecular identifiers. In TCRdb, the PCR reads were re-called with MiXCR into one record per CDR3 protein. Of approximately 230,000 distinct CDR3 sequences in the sample, roughly 25% were seen once. Specimen: PBMCs, collected before TCRalphabeta/CD19-depleted stem cell transplant. The chain employs TRBV28 and TRBJ2-5; 9 bases agree with TRBD1. The receptor was isolated from a girl aged 2 to 10 with Fanconi anemia, due to receive a stem cell transplant. The CDR3 spells CASTFPQTGGETQYF. The CDR3 DNA reads TGTGCCAGCACCTTCCCCCAGACAGGGGGGGAGACCCAGTACTTC. Complete variable domain (other parts from reference TRBV28 and TRBJ2-5): DVKVTQSSRYLVKRTGEKVFLECVQDMDHENMFWYRQDPGLGLRLIYFSYDVKMKEKGDIPEGYSVSREKKERFSLILESASTNQTSMYLCASTFPQTGGETQYFGPGTRLLVL.